This entry lists 26 T cell receptor beta chains sequenced from one sample in a study of blood T cell repertoires in COVID-19. The data were produced by immunoSEQ multiplex PCR, yet TCRdb's version contains in-frame clones alone and is incomplete. The data show 85,000 to 120,000 clones, about four fifths seen once. Sample: peripheral blood. The receptors derive from a man aged 40-50 years with active or convalescent COVID-19.

This clone was recorded a few times. The chain carries TRBV12-5 and TRBJ2-2; 12 bases are a match to TRBD1. The ends lost 1 base at V and 4 bases at J; junction bases unmatched: 7. Germline V lookup: CDR1 LGHNT, CDR2 FRNRAP. The CDR3 is 18 amino acids. The CDR3 loop is CASGLGPGQGAPTGELFF. The CDR3 nucleotides read TGTGCTAGTGGTTTGGGTCCGGGACAGGGGGCGCCCACCGGGGAGCTGTTTTTT.

The chain joins TRBV30 to TRBJ1-2; 11 bases map to TRBD1. The junction had 3 bases not matched to a gene; V was cut back by 5 bases and J by 1 base. The CDR3 extends over 14 amino acids. Germline V CDR1 and CDR2: GTSNPN, SVGIG (reference sequence). For the CDR3, the DNA is TGTGCCTGGTACGGGACAGGGGGTAACTATGGCTACACCTTC. The encoded protein is CAWYGTGGNYGYTF.

V usage is TRBV12-3 or TRBV12-4 and J usage is TRBJ2-3; possible D gene TRBD2, 6 bases. The CDR3 totals 13 residues. V lost 6 bases to trimming and J lost 0 bases, with 7 bases between them. CDR3 in amino acids: CASRGTSTDTQYF. DNA for the CDR3: TGTGCCAGCAGGGGGACTAGCACAGATACGCAGTATTTT.

The V gene is TRBV7-8, the J gene TRBJ2-7; D is perhaps TRBD2 (6 bases). Germline CDR1 reads SGHVS; CDR2 reads FQNEAQ. This CDR3 contains 15 residues. V was cut by 5 bases and J by 0 bases, with 14 bases left in between. CDR3 region: CASSGTGTASYEQYF. CDR3 bases: TGTGCCAGCAGCGGTACCGGGACTGCCTCCTACGAGCAGTACTTC.

This rearrangement joins TRBV2 to TRBJ1-2; no definite D call. This CDR3 region has 13 residues. Germline V lookup: CDR1 SNHLY, CDR2 FYNNEI. Deletions cut 6 bases from V and 2 bases from J, with 10 bases between. Written as DNA, the CDR3 is TGTGCCAGCAGACCCTTTCGGAACTATGGCTACACCTTC. It specifies CASRPFRNYGYTF.

CDR3 sequence (DNA): TGTGCCAGCAGCTTGGTGGGGGGGCAGTTCTTC. Translated, it gives CASSLVGGQFF. The chain links TRBV7-2 to TRBJ2-1; D is possibly TRBD2 (6 bases). The V end was cut by 3 bases, the J end by 12 bases, with 9 bases between. Germline values: CDR1 SGHTA, CDR2 FQGNSA. This CDR3 is built from 11 residues.

V gene TRBV19 combines with J gene TRBJ1-4; possibly TRBD1 for D (5 bases). V lost 3 bases and J 0 bases, leaving 11 bases between the germline ends. The CDR3 totals 16 residues. Germline V gene sequence: CDR1 LNHDA, CDR2 SQIVND (reference sequence). This chain's CDR3 is CASSIRVWATNEKLFF. The CDR3 bases are TGTGCCAGTAGTATCAGGGTATGGGCAACTAATGAAAAACTGTTTTTT.

The chain has TRBV3-1 (or the pseudogene TRBV3-2) and TRBJ2-7; TRBD1 agrees at 10 bases. V lost 5 bases and J lost 3; bases outside the gene matches: 7. CDR1 and CDR2 (germline): LGHDT, YNNKEL (reference sequence). This CDR3 is 15 amino acids long. The CDR3 loop is CASSATGTGDYEQYF. The DNA of the CDR3 is TGTGCCAGCAGCGCAACCGGGACAGGGGACTACGAGCAGTACTTC.

The chain carries TRBV19 and TRBJ1-1; 8 bases are a match to TRBD1. Per the germline V gene, CDR1 is LNHDA and CDR2 is SQIVND (reference sequence). With V trimmed by 6 bases and J by 5 bases, 5 bases remained unmatched. The CDR3 has 13 residues. CDR3 nucleotide sequence: TGTGCCAGTAGCCGGACAGGGCGAACTGAAGCTTTCTTT. It encodes CASSRTGRTEAFF.

The rearrangement uses TRBV6-5 and TRBJ1-4, with D possibly being TRBD1 (5 bases). Germline lookup yields CDR1 MNHEY and CDR2 SVGAGI. CDR3 length: 15 amino acids. V was pared by 7 bases and J by 3 bases, with 15 bases between. CDR3 residues: CASTSNRGANEKLFF. The DNA of the CDR3 is TGTGCCAGCACTTCCAACCGGGGGGCTAATGAAAAACTGTTTTTT.

About this clone: This sample includes further DNA sequences coding for the same CDR3. The genes are TRBV11-3 and TRBJ1-1, with D uncertain. Germline V gives CDR1 SGHNT, CDR2 YENEEA. The V and J ends lost 2 bases and 2 bases respectively, with 6 bases between them. The CDR3 is 13 amino acids. Here the CDR3 DNA reads TGTGCCAGCAGCTTAAGAGAAAACACTGAAGCTTTCTTT. Its protein is CASSLRENTEAFF.

The CDR3 nucleotides read TGTGCCAGCAGCCGTAATGAGGGGGACAGGCAGTACTTC. This gives the protein CASSRNEGDRQYF. This chain links TRBV7-3 with TRBJ2-7, with 7 bases fitting TRBD1. Trimming took 5 bases from V and 9 from J; bases not matched to a gene: 10. CDR3 length: 13 amino acids. Per germline, CDR1 SGHTA and CDR2 FQGTGA.

This sequence joins TRBV19 and TRBJ1-3; the D is unclear. Trimming took off 6 bases at V and 4 bases at J, with 10 bases between the two ends. The CDR3 loop spans 13 amino acids. CDR1 is LNHDA, CDR2 SQIVND, per germline (reference sequence). DNA for the CDR3: TGTGCCAGTAGCACCACCGGGGGAAACACCATATATTTT. Translation: CASSTTGGNTIYF. Supplemented by reference TRBV19 and TRBJ1-3, the full variable domain reads DGGITQSPKYLFRKEGQNVTLSCEQNLNHDAMYWYRQDPGQGLRLIYYSQIVNDFQKGDIAEGYSVSREKKESFPLTVTSAQKNPTAFYLCASSTTGGNTIYFGEGSWLTVV.

The chain combines TRBV12-5 with TRBJ2-5, with TRBD1 identical over 7 bases. The CDR3 is 14 amino acids. Per germline, CDR1 LGHNT and CDR2 FRNRAP. The CDR3 bases are TGTGCCTCCTCCGGGACAGAATGGAGAGAGACCCAGTACTTC. Protein product: CASSGTEWRETQYF.

The count of this clone is one. The chain carries TRBV2 and TRBJ2-1; 10 nucleotides agree with TRBD2. The CDR3 runs 16 residues. CDR1 SNHLY and CDR2 FYNNEI come from the germline V gene. After removal of 6 bases from V and 0 bases from J, the junction contained 5 bases not matched to a gene. The CDR3 is CASRKSSGGSYNEQFF. As DNA, the CDR3 is TGTGCCAGCAGGAAGTCTAGCGGGGGCTCCTACAATGAGCAGTTCTTC.

This chain connects TRBV6-1 to TRBJ1-2; unclear D gene. V dropped 1 base and J dropped 1 base, with 7 bases sitting between them. Per germline, CDR1 MNHNS and CDR2 SASEGT. The CDR3 totals 14 residues. DNA of the CDR3: TGTGCCAGCAGTGAAGTCGGGAATAACTATGGCTACACCTTC. The encoded protein is CASSEVGNNYGYTF.

This chain connects TRBV5-1 to TRBJ2-7, with 10 bases identical to TRBD1. The trim removed 0 bases at V and 9 bases at J, leaving 15 bases unmatched. CDR3 length: 17 residues. The V gene's germline CDR1 is SGHRS and CDR2 YFSETQ. The CDR3: CASSLEGVGQGREGQYF. The CDR3 DNA reads TGCGCCAGCAGCTTGGAAGGCGTGGGACAGGGGCGGGAAGGGCAGTACTTC.

This chain joins TRBV7-3 and TRBJ2-3, with unresolved D. V dropped 5 bases and J dropped 1 base, with 7 bases sitting between them. Germline CDR1 is SGHTA and CDR2 is FQGTGA. This CDR3 spans 13 amino acids. The CDR3 nucleotides read TGTGCCAGCAGCCCGACTCGCACAGATACGCAGTATTTT. Its translation: CASSPTRTDTQYF.

Of note for this clone: The sample contains more than one DNA sequence encoding this CDR3. The chain employs TRBV2 and TRBJ2-5; 7 bases map to TRBD1. Losses at the gene ends were 2 bases for V and 2 bases for J; bases not matched to a gene: 2. There are 14 residues in the CDR3. From germline, CDR1 is SNHLY and CDR2 FYNNEI. In DNA, the CDR3 is TGTGCCAGCAGTGAACCCAGGGGGCAAGAGACCCAGTACTTC. Translating gives CASSEPRGQETQYF.

The V gene is TRBV18, the J gene TRBJ1-5; possible D gene TRBD1, 6 bases. The CDR3 sequence is 17 residues long. The V gene's germline CDR1 is KGHSH and CDR2 LQKENI. V was shortened by 6 bases and J by 1 base, with 19 bases between the two germline ends. The CDR3 here is CASSRSSGGDSNQPQHF. CDR3 DNA sequence: TGTGCCAGCTCTAGGTCCTCGGGGGGCGACAGCAATCAGCCCCAGCATTTT.

V and J are TRBV18 and TRBJ1-1, with TRBD1 identical over 9 bases. J lost 1 base, V lost 5 bases, and 2 bases had no gene match. CDR1 is KGHSH, CDR2 LQKENI, per germline. The CDR3 spans 14 residues. This chain's CDR3 is CASSSGQGNTEAFF. The CDR3 DNA is TGTGCCAGCTCATCGGGACAGGGGAACACTGAAGCTTTCTTT.

This clone was picked up a small number of times. The rearrangement links TRBV7-2 to TRBJ1-1, with D possibly matching TRBD1 (6 bases). The CDR3 is 16 amino acids. The V gene lost 3 bases and the J gene lost 0 bases, with 14 bases spanning the gap. Germline CDR1 SGHTA, CDR2 FQGNSA. CDR3 loop: CASSFGQLIVNTEAFF. DNA for the CDR3: TGTGCCAGCAGCTTCGGACAGCTTATTGTGAACACTGAAGCTTTCTTT.

The genes are TRBV20-1 and TRBJ2-7; D is possibly TRBD2 (6 bases). There are 14 residues in the CDR3. CDR1 and CDR2 from the germline V gene are DFQATT and SNEGSKA (reference sequence). Trimming took 3 bases from V and 2 from J, leaving 14 bases between them. This CDR3 reads CSASMGLLPYEQYF. For the CDR3, the DNA is TGCAGTGCTAGTATGGGACTGCTCCCCTACGAGCAGTACTTC.

The chain joins TRBV3-1 (or the pseudogene TRBV3-2) to TRBJ2-3; TRBD2 aligns across 13 bases. Per the germline V gene, CDR1 is LGHDT and CDR2 is YNNKEL (reference sequence). The CDR3 has 17 amino acids. V lost 4 bases to trimming and J lost 2 bases; unmatched junction nucleotides: 6. The CDR3 region is CASSLPTSGGFTDTQYF. The CDR3 DNA reads as TGTGCCAGCAGCCTTCCGACTAGCGGGGGGTTCACAGATACGCAGTATTTT.

The V call is TRBV9, the J call TRBJ1-3; 11 bases fit TRBD1. Germline CDR1 reads SGDLS; CDR2 reads YYNGEE. CDR3 length: 16 residues. V trimming: 3 bases; J trimming: 2 bases; junction bases outside the gene matches: 4. CDR3 sequence (DNA): TGTGCCAGCAGCGAAGGACAGGGGGCGGCTGGAAACACCATATATTTT. This sequence encodes CASSEGQGAAGNTIYF.

This chain joins TRBV5-1 and TRBJ2-5, with TRBD2 as a possible D gene (6 bases). The ends were cut back, 7 bases at V and 5 bases at J, with 24 bases in the middle. The CDR3 is 16 residues long. From germline, CDR1 is SGHRS and CDR2 YFSETQ. The CDR3 bases are TGCGCCAGCGCCCAAAATCCTACCGGGAGAGGGGAGACCCAGTACTTC. Protein sequence: CASAQNPTGRGETQYF. Filled out from reference TRBV5-1 and TRBJ2-5, the complete variable domain reads KAGVTQTPRYLIKTRGQQVTLSCSPISGHRSVSWYQQTPGQGLQFLFEYFSETQRNKGNFPGRFSGRQFSNSRSEMNVSTLELGDSALYLCASAQNPTGRGETQYFGPGTRLLVL.